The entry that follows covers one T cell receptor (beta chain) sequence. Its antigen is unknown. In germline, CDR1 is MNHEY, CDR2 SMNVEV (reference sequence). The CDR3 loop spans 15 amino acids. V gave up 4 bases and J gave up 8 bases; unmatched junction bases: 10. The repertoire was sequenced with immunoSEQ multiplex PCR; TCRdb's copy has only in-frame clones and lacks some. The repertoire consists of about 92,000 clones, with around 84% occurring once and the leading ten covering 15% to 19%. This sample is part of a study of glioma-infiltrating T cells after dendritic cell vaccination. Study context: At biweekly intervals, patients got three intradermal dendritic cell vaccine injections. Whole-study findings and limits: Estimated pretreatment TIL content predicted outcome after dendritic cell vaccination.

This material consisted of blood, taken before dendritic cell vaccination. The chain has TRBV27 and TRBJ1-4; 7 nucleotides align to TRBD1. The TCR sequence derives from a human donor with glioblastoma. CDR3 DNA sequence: TGTGCCAGCAGTTATGTATGGCAGGGGGACGAAAAACTGTTTTTT. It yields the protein CASSYVWQGDEKLFF.